This TCR beta chain was identified during a study of control samples from healthy donors and cancer patients. CDR3 size: 16 residues. Germline assignment: CDR1 MGHRA and CDR2 YSYEKL. With 0 bases clipped from V and 3 bases from J, the junction kept 8 bases outside the gene matches. The repertoire was sequenced with immunoSEQ multiplex PCR; TCRdb's copy has only in-frame clones and lacks some. The sample gives about 130,000 clones, around 90% of which show up once; roughly 7.8% is in the top ten. The TCR sequence derives from a man between 18 and 35 years old in good health. Sequenced input: blood. The chain uses TRBV4-1 and TRBJ2-7, with 7 positions matching TRBD2. The CDR3 nucleotides read TGCGCCAGCAGCCAAGATCTGGGGGGGGGATACTACGAGCAGTACTTC. Translated: CASSQDLGGGYYEQYF.